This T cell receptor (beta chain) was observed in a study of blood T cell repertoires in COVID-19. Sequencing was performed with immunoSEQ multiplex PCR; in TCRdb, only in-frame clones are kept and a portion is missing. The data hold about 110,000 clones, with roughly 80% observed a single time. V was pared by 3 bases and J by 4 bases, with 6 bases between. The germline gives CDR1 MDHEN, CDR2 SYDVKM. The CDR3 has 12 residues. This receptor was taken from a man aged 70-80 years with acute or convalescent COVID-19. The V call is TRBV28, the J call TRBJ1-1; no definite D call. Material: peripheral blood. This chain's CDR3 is CASSFRVTEAFF. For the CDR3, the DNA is TGTGCCAGCAGTTTTCGAGTCACTGAAGCTTTCTTT. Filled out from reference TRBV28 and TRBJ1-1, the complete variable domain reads DVKVTQSSRYLVKRTGEKVFLECVQDMDHENMFWYRQDPGLGLRLIYFSYDVKMKEKGDIPEGYSVSREKKERFSLILESASTNQTSMYLCASSFRVTEAFFGQGTRLTVV.